The clone carrying this T cell receptor beta chain was counted only a few times. Germline CDR1 SGHRS, CDR2 YFSETQ. CDR3 length equals 15 residues. Trimming removed 5 bases from V and 6 bases from J, with 18 bases in between. Only in-frame clones appear in the TCRdb table, and some are missing; sequencing was by immunoSEQ multiplex PCR. The repertoire holds around 95,000 clones, 80% seen once, with under 35% in the top ten. The source of the sample is a study of blood T cell repertoires in COVID-19. Across the study: Researchers got acute and convalescent COVID-19 samples from the United States, Italy and Spain.

Sequences were obtained from peripheral blood. V gene TRBV5-1 combines with J gene TRBJ2-1; D perhaps matches TRBD2 (5 bases). The TCR was taken from a man in his 70s with active or convalescent COVID-19. The CDR3 DNA is TGCGCCAGCAGGCGGACTTACCCTGGGGTCAATGAGCAGTTCTTC. It specifies CASRRTYPGVNEQFF.